Following are 18 T cell receptor beta chains from one sample sequenced in a study of long-term antiretroviral therapy in people with HIV. Researchers ran immunoSEQ v3.0 at survey level. Generated by immunoSEQ multiplex PCR, the TCRdb table keeps only in-frame clones and is missing some. The sample holds about 24,000 clones, 75% to 90% seen once. Sequencing used unsorted PBMCs, obtained 0.4 years after starting antiretroviral therapy. The receptor set was obtained from a man aged 45-65 years with HIV.

This sequence joins TRBV7-2 and TRBJ2-2, with 8 bases that match TRBD1. The CDR3 contains 16 residues. The junction had 7 bases not matched to a gene; V was cut back by 1 base and J by 6 bases. CDR1 and CDR2 (germline): SGHTA, FQGNSA. CDR3 sequence reads: CASSLGGQGFAGELFF. For the CDR3, the DNA is TGTGCCAGCAGCTTAGGAGGACAGGGATTTGCCGGGGAGCTGTTTTTT.

This clone appeared a few times. J is TRBJ2-7 and V is TRBV11-2, with D unclear. The germline V and J ends were trimmed by 0 bases and 3 bases, with 6 bases remaining between them. CDR3 size: 13 residues. Germline V gene lookup returns CDR1 SGHAT and CDR2 FQNNGV. CDR3 DNA: TGTGCCAGCAGCTTAGACGGATACTACGAGCAGTACTTC. Translation: CASSLDGYYEQYF.

This clone was recorded a few times. V usage is TRBV19 and J usage is TRBJ1-1, with D possibly matching TRBD1 (6 bases). CDR1 is LNHDA, CDR2 SQIVND, per germline (reference sequence). There are 13 residues in the CDR3. V lost 10 bases to trimming and J lost 9 bases, with 21 bases between them. As DNA, the CDR3 is TGTGCCACCCTTACCCCCACAGGGACCAAAGCTTTCTTT. Translated: CATLTPTGTKAFF.

This chain connects TRBV27 to TRBJ1-6, with TRBD1 matching over 9 bases. V shed 5 bases, J shed 7 bases, and the junction held 9 bases outside the gene matches. The CDR3 runs 16 residues. The germline gives CDR1 MNHEY, CDR2 SMNVEV (reference sequence). The CDR3 reads CASSLKQGAGNSPLHF. In nucleotides, the CDR3 is TGTGCCAGCAGTCTCAAACAGGGGGCGGGAAATTCACCCCTCCACTTT.

This chain links TRBV27 with TRBJ2-7; D may be TRBD1 (5 bases). V was cut by 6 bases and J by 3 bases, with 12 bases left in between. The V gene's germline CDR1 is MNHEY and CDR2 SMNVEV (reference sequence). The CDR3 sequence is 13 residues long. The CDR3 is CASRDTTDYEQYF. In nucleotides, the CDR3 is TGTGCCAGCAGGGACACGACGGACTACGAGCAGTACTTC.

V gene TRBV13 combines with J gene TRBJ1-1; D not resolved. Germline CDR1 and CDR2: PRHDT and FYEKMQ (reference sequence). This CDR3 contains 15 residues. Trimming shortened V by 7 bases and J by 0 bases, and 15 bases separated the two germline ends. The CDR3 bases are TGTGCCAGCAACAGCGCTGGGCTAATGAACACTGAAGCTTTCTTT. It specifies CASNSAGLMNTEAFF.

The chain is built from TRBV7-2 and TRBJ1-1; D remains ambiguous. CDR1 is SGHTA and CDR2 is FQGNSA in the germline V gene. V lost 1 base to trimming and J lost 0 bases, with 3 bases between them. The CDR3 has 13 residues. DNA of the CDR3: TGTGCCAGCAGCTTAGATATGAACACTGAAGCTTTCTTT. It yields the protein CASSLDMNTEAFF.

The rearrangement joins TRBV13 to TRBJ1-3; no definite D call. V was clipped by 0 bases and J by 0 bases, with 15 bases between them. CDR3 length equals 18 residues. Germline CDR1 reads PRHDT; CDR2 reads FYEKMQ (reference sequence). The CDR3 nucleotides are TGTGCCAGCAGCTTAGGCTATTCCACCTCAATCTCTGGAAACACCATATATTTT. Amino acid sequence: CASSLGYSTSISGNTIYF.

This sequence joins TRBV6-6 and TRBJ2-2, with D maybe TRBD1 (5 bases). CDR3 length: 13 residues. Trimming removed 5 bases from V and 4 bases from J, with 8 bases in between. Per germline, CDR1 MNHNY and CDR2 SVGAGI (reference sequence). CDR3 coding DNA: TGTGCCAGCAGTCTAGGGGTCACCGGGGAGCTGTTTTTT. This codes for CASSLGVTGELFF.

The chain is built from TRBV5-5 and TRBJ2-7, with D maybe TRBD1 (6 bases). CDR3 size: 14 residues. The germline V and J ends were trimmed by 5 bases and 2 bases, with 14 bases remaining between them. CDR1 is SGHKS, CDR2 YYEKEE, per germline (reference sequence). The CDR3 region is CASSITGRAYEQYF. The CDR3 nucleotides read TGTGCCAGCAGTATTACAGGGCGGGCCTACGAGCAGTACTTC.

This sequence joins TRBV30 and TRBJ1-3; tentatively, D is TRBD1 (5 bases). The germline CDR1 and CDR2 sequences are GTSNPN and SVGIG (reference sequence). The CDR3 loop spans 15 amino acids. The V gene lost 3 bases and the J gene lost 7 bases, with 19 bases spanning the gap. The CDR3 is CAWSGDGLSRNTIYF. DNA for the CDR3: TGTGCCTGGAGCGGGGACGGCCTCTCCAGGAACACCATATATTTT.

The gene calls are TRBV13 and TRBJ1-1, with a tentative D call TRBD1 (5 bases). The CDR3 is 13 residues long. Trimming stripped 5 bases from V and 7 bases from J, with 14 bases between. CDR1 and CDR2 from the germline V gene are PRHDT and FYEKMQ (reference sequence). This CDR3 is CASSPGPRLEAFF. Written as DNA, the CDR3 is TGTGCCAGCAGCCCAGGGCCCCGCCTTGAAGCTTTCTTT.

A single count supports this clone. The junction and the germline gene differ at one end; a read error may be behind it. V and J are TRBV4-3 and TRBJ2-4; maybe TRBD2 (6 bases). CDR3 size: 12 residues. Germline CDR1 is LGHNA and CDR2 is YSLEER. The CDR3 region is CASSQGLGGLDF. The CDR3 region has the DNA TGCGCCAGCAGCCAAGGACTCGGAGGGTTGGACTTC.

The chain recombines TRBV19 with TRBJ1-1; tentative D call: TRBD1 (5 bases). The CDR3 is made up of 14 amino acids. Deletions cut 3 bases from V and 2 bases from J, with 10 bases between. In germline, CDR1 is LNHDA, CDR2 SQIVND (reference sequence). CDR3 amino acids: CASSMGGENTEAFF. CDR3 DNA sequence: TGTGCCAGTAGTATGGGGGGGGAAAACACTGAAGCTTTCTTT.

CDR3 sequence (DNA): TGTGCCAGCAGCTTACAGACGCGGGACAGATCTTATGGCTACACCTTC. It is translated as CASSLQTRDRSYGYTF. The chain uses TRBV5-6 and TRBJ1-2; the match to TRBD1 covers 7 bases. Germline V gene lookup returns CDR1 SGHDT and CDR2 YYEEEE. The length of the CDR3 is 16 residues. Trimming took 2 bases from V and 5 from J; bases not matched to a gene: 12.

This clone occurred once. The genes are TRBV6-5 and TRBJ1-6; D unclear. There are 15 residues in the CDR3. V was clipped by 2 bases and J by 3 bases, with 8 bases between them. In germline, CDR1 is MNHEY, CDR2 SVGAGI. CDR3 in DNA: TGTGCCAGCAGTTACGGCCTGGGCTATAATTCACCCCTCCACTTT. This translates into CASSYGLGYNSPLHF.

J is TRBJ1-1 and V is TRBV10-3; TRBD1 matches 8 bases. Germline-derived CDR1 and CDR2 are ENHRY and SYGVKD. This CDR3 contains 13 residues. The J segment lost 8 bases and the V segment lost 6 bases, leaving 8 bases of the junction unmatched. The CDR3: CAIRAGTGAEAFF. The DNA for the CDR3 is TGTGCCATCAGAGCCGGGACAGGAGCCGAAGCTTTCTTT.

The CDR3 coding sequence is TGCGCCAGCAGCTTGGCTCCAGGGAACTATGGCTACACCTTC. Its protein is CASSLAPGNYGYTF. This chain connects TRBV5-1 to TRBJ1-2; D might be TRBD1 (5 bases). CDR1 and CDR2 from the germline V gene are SGHRS and YFSETQ. The CDR3 is made up of 14 amino acids. Trimming left V 0 bases short and J 2 bases short, with 8 bases between.